The T cell receptor beta chain under discussion was sequenced for a study of blood T cell repertoires in COVID-19. Study summary: The United States, Italy and Spain were the sources of the acute and convalescent COVID-19 samples.

CDR3 size: 15 residues. V trimming: 0 bases; J trimming: 4 bases; junction bases outside the gene matches: 7. In germline, CDR1 is GTSNPN, CDR2 SVGIG (reference sequence). This clone showed up just once. Under the authors' procedure: Scientists estimated how many nucleated cells there were by amplifying reference gene primers. Clones were sequenced by immunoSEQ multiplex PCR, and TCRdb holds only the in-frame ones, with some missing. V and J calls and clone size come straight from that table; D and trimming were deduced from the DNA. The sample contains over 45,000 clones, roughly 87% of which appear only once.

The receptor was derived from a man of 80 years or more in a cohort sampled during active COVID-19. The chain joins TRBV30 to TRBJ2-5; 8 bases align to TRBD2. Input material: peripheral blood. The CDR3 sequence is CAWSVPSGRGETQYF. CDR3 DNA sequence: TGTGCCTGGAGTGTACCGAGCGGGAGAGGAGAGACCCAGTACTTC.